This note documents a single T cell receptor beta chain sequence. The sample holds a few counts of this clonotype. Its antigen remains undetermined. The sample holds no much larger clone one base away, and base qualities are not on file. The sample belongs to a study of glioma-infiltrating T cells listed by TCRdb under 2016. Broadly, across the study: Low-grade gliomas were represented by WHO grade II oligodendrogliomas or astrocytomas, and glioblastomas were represented by WHO grade IV tumors that were sampled at initial rather than recurrent diagnosis. Sequencing of TCR alpha- and beta-chain repertoires was performed on glioma tissue, on non-neoplastic brain tissue, and on matched peripheral blood mononuclear cells. Blood libraries targeted roughly 4.5- to 10-fold sequencing coverage of around 950,000 peripheral T cells. To gauge divergence between tissue and blood T-cell populations, every tissue-infiltrating repertoire was compared against the peripheral blood repertoire from the same patient. Three low-grade glioma patients, roughly 8 primary glioblastoma patients and three non-glioma patients contributing non-neoplastic brain tissue were included in the paired cohort. Dexamethasone was administered to glioma patients for six or fewer days before surgery. General study outcomes and caveats: Patients with low tissue-blood divergence were marked by a signature set of shared blood CDR3 motifs, and that set was depleted in highly divergent patients. VJ-independent divergence between tissue and blood was found to be below expectation in non-neoplastic patients but above expectation in all gliomas, particularly low-grade gliomas. Group comparisons were based on small numbers of patients: three non-neoplastic, three low-grade glioma and eight or nine glioblastoma patients. Only a very small number of CDR3 sequences turned up in both tissue and blood, a result put down to high CDR3 diversity combined with limited sampling.

Immediately after resection, surgical brain or tumor specimens were cryofrozen in liquid nitrogen, with peripheral blood cells collected concurrently. Trimming accounts for 5 bases at V and 7 bases at J, while the number of junction bases matched to no gene is 3. Reading the germline V gene gives CDR1 MDHEN and CDR2 SYDVKM. The CDR3 sequence holds 13 residues, the cysteine and phenylalanine included. Only the CDR3 region is kept as DNA, spanning 39 bases read in frame from base 1. The iRepertoire nested amplicon-rescue multiplex PCR (arm-PCR) platform was used to amplify TCR alpha and beta CDR3 regions from RNA. For one-step reverse transcription and amplification, roughly 100-450 ng of tissue mRNA or PBMC total RNA was used as input. Following bead purification, Illumina adapters were added through a secondary multiplex PCR, and the libraries were then gel-purified between 200 and 400 bp. Demultiplexing relied on internal 6-nucleotide barcodes carried by the libraries. Libraries were sequenced on an Illumina MiSeq with 2x220 or 2x250 nucleotide paired-end reads. From the authors' description of their analysis: Paired reads were merged using FLASH 1.2.11 and were aligned to the GRCh37 human genome using BWA-MEM, after which TRA and TRB reads were extracted. An IMGT-derived reference of cassette sequences and CDR3 motifs, with pseudogenes included, was used for V and J assignment. Reads were translated in three frames, and productive CDR3s were defined by a C…FGXG motif without stop codons. A clonotype was defined as a unique combination of a V-J cassette pair and a CDR3 amino acid sequence. Hamming distance filtering was applied to reads, with thresholds set by the sequence error rate of each sample in mapped regions. In-frame beta chains were kept once TCRdb had trimmed the public reads at Q25 with fastp and called clones with MiXCR. Rows with one shared CDR3 protein collapse into an entry with the most common genes and DNA. The V and J calls and clone size come from TCRdb's table, not from the authors' own analysis. The sample data list around 350,000 distinct CDR3 sequences, and 41% of these were observed just once. The ten biggest clones cover more than 10% of the sample.

Specimen: glioma tissue, nonneoplastic brain tissue, or PBMCs (not recorded which). The source of this sequence is a human donor with low-grade glioma or glioblastoma, undergoing nonglioma brain surgery, or in good health (not recorded which). This chain joins TRBV28 to TRBJ2-7; TRBD1 matches 12 bases in the middle. The CDR3 region has the sequence CASSGDRGHEQYF. The base sequence is TGTGCCAGCAGTGGGGACAGGGGGCATGAGCAGTACTTC.